Described below is a single T cell receptor (beta chain) sequence and its context. Its cognate antigen has yet to be identified. No clone much larger than this one lies a single base away; base qualities are absent. The data are from a study of OX40 agonist ivuxolimab in advanced cancers. Background for the entire study: The costimulatory receptor OX40 (CD134) was targeted by ivuxolimab, a fully human IgG2 agonistic monoclonal antibody. Intravenous ivuxolimab was administered to patients every 2 weeks at six dose levels: 0.01, 0.1, 0.3, 1.5, 3 and 10 mg/kg. Of the roughly 50 dose-escalation patients, hepatocellular carcinoma was present in 19, melanoma in approximately 15, renal cell carcinoma in 9 and head and neck cancer in 9. A male proportion of roughly 80% and a mean age of 60 years, ranging from 23 to 79, were recorded for the dose-escalation cohort. Patients were allowed to have had prior anti-PD-1, anti-PD-L1 or anti-CTLA-4 therapy, and roughly 40% of the dose-escalation patients had previously received checkpoint inhibitors. Partial responses were achieved by three dose-escalation patients, of whom one had hepatocellular carcinoma and two had cutaneous melanoma. Peripheral TCRbeta sequencing was intended to test whether TCR sequence diversity was altered and clonal T-cell expansion was caused by ivuxolimab. The paper covers the monotherapy dose-escalation part of the phase I ivuxolimab trial, which included N ≈ 50 patients.

Patients with autoimmune disease history or receiving systemic immunosuppression were excluded from the trial. In every dose cohort, peripheral blood was drawn for TCR sequencing at baseline, cycle 4 day 1, and cycle 7 day 1. The samples were taken from a phase I, first-in-human, multicenter, open-label dose-escalation trial of ivuxolimab. Adults with locally advanced or metastatic melanoma, renal cell carcinoma, hepatocellular carcinoma or head and neck squamous cell carcinoma were enrolled in the trial. Before TCR sequencing, CD4+ T cells and CD8+ T cells from peripheral blood were sorted into separate populations. Genomic DNA was isolated from the sorted cells so that the TCRbeta CDR3 region could be sequenced. TCRbeta CDR3 regions were sequenced using the immunoSEQ Assay. The source is immuneACCESS, and TCRdb retained only in-frame sequences with V and J called. Part of the clones is not carried over; for the studies checked, unresolved V genes explain less than half of this, and the remainder is unexplained. This sample is represented by 25,000 to 30,000 clones; 83% of them were singletons. 12% of the sample rests with the top ten.

The V and J ends are trimmed by 3 bases and 3 bases, leaving 4 bases between them. CDR3 length: 12 amino acids, cysteine to phenylalanine. The only DNA kept is the CDR3, 36 bases in frame from the first base. According to the germline V gene, CDR1 reads SGDLS and CDR2 reads YYNGEE. What the work shows at the level of the full study, not this receptor alone: The antigen specificity of the clonally expanded peripheral T cells was not determined. In the 0.1-3.0 mg/kg groups, partial responders were among the patients with the lowest normalized peripheral clonal expansion, particularly in CD8+ T cells. On average, CD8+ T cells showed more expanded clones than CD4+ T cells after ivuxolimab. At doses from 0.1 to 3.0 mg/kg, clonal expansion was seen in both CD4+ and CD8+ blood T cells between baseline and week 6. Low levels of normalized T-cell clonal expansion were also seen in some patients who did not respond.

This specimen consisted of CD4+ or CD8+ T cells sorted from blood, obtained in a trial of the OX40 agonist ivuxolimab. The chain is assembled from TRBV9 and TRBJ2-1; the D segment cannot be called with confidence. This sequence originates from an adult with an advanced solid tumor such as melanoma, head and neck, liver or kidney cancer. The nucleotide sequence reads TGTGCCAGCAGCGGCGACTACAATGAGCAGTTCTTC. This codes for CASSGDYNEQFF.